This TCR beta chain was identified in a study of cytomegalovirus exposure and HLA in healthy donors. CDR1 and CDR2 (germline): MNHNY, SVGAGI (reference sequence). After removal of 8 bases from V and 2 bases from J, the junction contained 4 bases not matched to a gene. This CDR3 has 15 amino acids. Primers for the PCR totalled 60 Vbeta and 13 Jbeta. Profiled with immunoSEQ multiplex PCR; TCRdb holds only in-frame clones, not every one. The data show about 140,000 clones, around 63% seen once. This TCR derives from a human donor in good health. Sequenced material: PBMCs. The chain links TRBV6-6 to TRBJ2-1; 12 bases match TRBD2. The CDR3 here is CASLAGGPAYNEQFF. For the CDR3, the DNA is TGTGCCAGCCTAGCGGGAGGGCCGGCCTACAATGAGCAGTTCTTC.